These 9 T cell receptor beta chains were sequenced from one sample in a study of blood T cell repertoires in COVID-19. The assay was immunoSEQ multiplex PCR, and TCRdb's table has in-frame clones only and misses some. Among around 36,000 clones listed, roughly four fifths were seen once. The source material was peripheral blood. These receptors all stem from a man at least 80 years old with active or convalescent COVID-19.

The genes are TRBV30 and TRBJ1-1; perhaps TRBD1 as D (5 bases). The CDR3 runs to 14 residues. Per the germline V gene, CDR1 is GTSNPN and CDR2 is SVGIG (reference sequence). V lost 8 bases and J lost 3, with 19 bases in between. CDR3 in DNA: TGTGCCAGCATGAGGGACTACTCGGACACTGAAGCTTTCTTT. Residues: CASMRDYSDTEAFF.

As to this clone: At one boundary the junction diverges from the germline segment, which might be a read error. This chain uses TRBV7-7 with TRBJ2-5; no reliable D call. The CDR3 extends over 13 amino acids. Germline V gene data show CDR1 as SSHAT and CDR2 as FNYEAQ (reference sequence). DNA of the CDR3: TGTGCTAGCAGCTTAGCCCCAAAAGAGACCCAGTACTTC. Translation: CASSLAPKETQYF.

This clone was observed once. This rearrangement joins TRBV21-1 to TRBJ2-7; whether TRBD1, the table's D call, matches the DNA was not checked. TRBV21-1 constitutes a pseudogene. CDR3 length: 14 amino acids. In nucleotides, the CDR3 is TGTGCCAGCAGCTGCCGGACAGGGACCTACGAGCAGTACTTC. This encodes CASSCRTGTYEQYF.

This chain links TRBV11-2 with TRBJ2-1; 13 bases are a match to TRBD2. Germline V gene data show CDR1 as SGHAT and CDR2 as FQNNGV. With V trimmed by 6 bases and J by 12 bases, 14 bases remained unmatched. The CDR3 contains 16 residues. The CDR3, as DNA: TGTGCCAGCAGAAATCAGGGGACTAGCGGGACGGGTGGGCAGTTCTTC. This sequence encodes CASRNQGTSGTGGQFF.

The chain employs TRBV6-2 or TRBV6-3 and TRBJ2-2; tentatively, D is TRBD1 (5 bases). The CDR3 sequence is 14 residues long. The ends were cut back, 2 bases at V and 4 bases at J, with 8 bases in the middle. Germline V gene lookup returns CDR1 MNHEY and CDR2 SVGEGT. The CDR3 bases are TGTGCCAGCAGTTACAGACAGACCACCGGGGAGCTGTTTTTT. Protein product: CASSYRQTTGELFF.

This clone has a handful of counts. The chain carries TRBV4-1 and TRBJ2-2, with 10 bases fitting TRBD1. The trim removed 4 bases at V and 1 base at J, leaving 12 bases unmatched. This CDR3 contains 19 residues. Germline V CDR1 and CDR2: MGHRA, YSYEKL. The chain's CDR3 is CASSPQGQGIHENTGELFF. The CDR3, as DNA: TGCGCCAGCAGCCCTCAGGGACAGGGGATTCACGAGAACACCGGGGAGCTGTTTTTT.

The genes are TRBV9 and TRBJ2-7, with D perhaps matching TRBD1 (5 bases). Trimming removed 0 bases from V and 2 bases from J, with 9 bases in between. The CDR3 has 14 residues. Germline assignment: CDR1 SGDLS and CDR2 YYNGEE. Here the CDR3 DNA reads TGTGCCAGCAGCGTAGGGGGCCCCGCCTACGAGCAGTACTTC. It yields the protein CASSVGGPAYEQYF.

This rearrangement joins TRBV7-3 to TRBJ1-2, with 7 bases matching TRBD1. The CDR3 contains 16 residues. CDR1 SGHTA and CDR2 FQGTGA come from the germline V gene. V was pared by 2 bases and J by 1 base, with 7 bases of the junction left unmatched. In nucleotides, the CDR3 is TGTGCCAGCAGCTTAGGGCCCTCAGGGGGTAACTATGGCTACACCTTC. Translation gives CASSLGPSGGNYGYTF.

V and J are TRBV3-1 (or the pseudogene TRBV3-2) and TRBJ1-2; D is uncertain. CDR1 LGHDT and CDR2 YNNKEL come from the germline V gene (reference sequence). V was clipped by 3 bases and J by 8 bases, with 13 bases between them. The CDR3 is 13 amino acids. In nucleotides, the CDR3 is TGTGCCAGCAGCCAGGCCTCGGTGCGGGGCTACACCTTC. The encoded protein is CASSQASVRGYTF.